The 21 T cell receptor beta chains below come from one sample, sequenced in a study of shared clonotypes between healthy human individuals. Method: immunoSEQ multiplex PCR; TCRdb's copy keeps in-frame clones and lacks some. The sample comprises about 1.5 million clones, under 99% of which are singletons, and roughly 0.42% rests with the top ten. What was sequenced was naive CD4+ T cells sorted from blood. Subset defined: CD45RA+ positively selected. All receptors derive from a man aged 30-40 years in good health.

This clone was counted once. The chain has TRBV7-9 and TRBJ2-1; 8 bases align to TRBD2. This CDR3 has 15 residues. Looked up from germline, CDR1 is SEHNR and CDR2 is FQNEAQ (reference sequence). Unmatched junction bases numbered 6, after V lost 5 bases and J lost 3 bases. CDR3 residues: CASSPLGTSYNEQFF. The CDR3 DNA follows: TGTGCCAGCAGCCCCCTCGGGACTAGCTACAATGAGCAGTTCTTC.

J is TRBJ1-2 and V is TRBV5-5, with TRBD1 as a possible D gene (5 bases). This CDR3 is built from 16 residues. The V gene's germline CDR1 is SGHKS and CDR2 YYEKEE (reference sequence). V lost 2 bases and J lost 0, with 14 bases in between. The CDR3 spells CASSFRTDSTNYGYTF. As DNA, the CDR3 is TGTGCCAGCAGCTTTAGGACTGACAGTACTAACTATGGCTACACCTTC.

This chain joins TRBV7-8 and TRBJ2-7; 8 nucleotides align to TRBD2. Losses at the gene ends were 5 bases for V and 7 bases for J; bases not matched to a gene: 16. The CDR3 runs to 16 residues. Germline-derived CDR1 and CDR2 are SGHVS and FQNEAQ. In DNA form, the CDR3 reads TGTGCCAGCAGCCCTCGGACTAGCTTTAGTCCTAGGGAGCAGTACTTC. Residues: CASSPRTSFSPREQYF.

J is TRBJ1-3 and V is TRBV6-5; TRBD1 might be the D (6 bases). The germline V gene has CDR1 MNHEY and CDR2 SVGAGI. The CDR3 runs 15 residues. Trimming removed 5 bases from V and 0 bases from J, with 11 bases in between. The CDR3 DNA is TGTGCCAGCAGTAGGACAGACCCCTCTGGAAACACCATATATTTT. Protein sequence: CASSRTDPSGNTIYF.

V usage is TRBV5-4 and J usage is TRBJ2-1; tentative D call: TRBD1 (7 bases). The CDR3 contains 18 residues. Per germline, CDR1 SGHNT and CDR2 YYREEE (reference sequence). Trimming took 3 bases from V and 9 from J, leaving 28 bases between them. The CDR3 DNA reads as TGTGCCAGCAGCTCCAGAGGGTGGCGGCAGGGGGGTTCTCGTGAGCAGTTCTTC. Its translation: CASSSRGWRQGGSREQFF.

V and J are TRBV5-1 and TRBJ2-5; D ambiguous. The CDR3 consists of 14 residues. Trimming stripped 1 base from V and 1 base from J, with 8 bases between. The germline V gene has CDR1 SGHRS and CDR2 YFSETQ. The CDR3 reads CASSLQLTQETQYF. The CDR3 nucleotides read TGCGCCAGCAGCTTGCAGTTAACCCAAGAGACCCAGTACTTC.

The chain links TRBV10-3 to TRBJ2-1; 8 positions match TRBD2. Germline lookup yields CDR1 ENHRY and CDR2 SYGVKD. The CDR3 totals 14 residues. Unmatched junction bases numbered 4, after V lost 7 bases and J lost 2 bases. CDR3 DNA sequence: TGTGCCATCACACTAGCGGAAACCTACAATGAGCAGTTCTTC. Its translation is CAITLAETYNEQFF.

This chain connects TRBV13 to TRBJ2-5; D might be TRBD1 (5 bases). This CDR3 has 15 amino acids. The germline V gene encodes CDR1 PRHDT and CDR2 FYEKMQ (reference sequence). The V gene lost 0 bases and the J gene lost 6 bases, with 14 bases spanning the gap. CDR3 loop: CASSLGGVGLQTQYF. For the CDR3, the DNA is TGTGCCAGCAGCTTAGGAGGGGTGGGGCTACAGACCCAGTACTTC.

This chain uses TRBV10-1 with TRBJ1-1, with D possibly TRBD1 on 6 matching bases. The V end was cut by 4 bases, the J end by 0 bases, with 9 bases between. The CDR3 spans 14 residues. CDR1 and CDR2 from the germline V gene are WNHNN and SYGVQD (reference sequence). For the CDR3, the DNA is TGCGCCAGCAGTGCAAGGGGGATGAACACTGAAGCTTTCTTT. It encodes CASSARGMNTEAFF.

In this sample, this clone turned up once. V gene TRBV9 combines with J gene TRBJ1-2; D might be TRBD1 (5 bases). The germline V gene encodes CDR1 SGDLS and CDR2 YYNGEE. The CDR3 spans 15 residues. V was cut by 0 bases and J by 0 bases, with 9 bases left in between. This CDR3 is CASSVATTANYGYTF. CDR3 coding DNA: TGTGCCAGCAGCGTAGCTACGACAGCTAACTATGGCTACACCTTC.

Comments on this clone: Other DNA sequences within the sample encode an identical CDR3. J is TRBJ2-7 and V is TRBV27; no clear D gene. CDR3 length: 13 amino acids. V shed 6 bases and J shed 0 bases, with 9 bases lying between them. Germline V gene sequence: CDR1 MNHEY, CDR2 SMNVEV (reference sequence). The CDR3 region is CASSLLSSYEQYF. The CDR3 bases are TGTGCCAGCAGCCTACTTAGCTCCTACGAGCAGTACTTC.

The V call is TRBV28, the J call TRBJ1-1; 8 bases are shared with TRBD1. V shed 4 bases, J shed 2 bases, and the junction held 18 bases outside the gene matches. The CDR3 consists of 19 residues. CDR1 is MDHEN and CDR2 is SYDVKM in the germline V gene. CDR3 in amino acids: CASSSDRERNWRYNTEAFF. CDR3 in DNA: TGTGCCAGCAGTTCGGACAGGGAGAGGAATTGGCGATATAACACTGAAGCTTTCTTT. Full variable domain (remainder filled in from reference TRBV28 and TRBJ1-1): DVKVTQSSRYLVKRTGEKVFLECVQDMDHENMFWYRQDPGLGLRLIYFSYDVKMKEKGDIPEGYSVSREKKERFSLILESASTNQTSMYLCASSSDRERNWRYNTEAFFGQGTRLTVV.

The rearrangement links TRBV27 to TRBJ2-3; 8 bases map to TRBD1. The CDR3 spans 14 residues. J lost 2 bases, V lost 8 bases, and 6 bases had no gene match. Germline CDR1 and CDR2: MNHEY and SMNVEV (reference sequence). CDR3 residues: CASRRTGNTDTQYF. The CDR3, as DNA: TGTGCCAGCCGAAGGACAGGGAACACAGATACGCAGTATTTT.

The chain employs TRBV7-9 and TRBJ1-1, with TRBD1 identical over 8 bases. The CDR3 has 14 residues. The V and J ends lost 7 bases and 1 base, in that order; junction bases with no gene match: 5. CDR1 is SEHNR, CDR2 FQNEAQ, per germline (reference sequence). CDR3 loop: CASNDRGPNTEAFF. The DNA for the CDR3 is TGTGCCAGCAACGACAGGGGTCCGAACACTGAAGCTTTCTTT.

The rearrangement links TRBV29-1 to TRBJ2-1, with D uncertain. Trimming left V 1 base short and J 5 bases short, with 12 bases between. Germline CDR1 reads SQVTM; CDR2 reads ANQGSEA. CDR3 length equals 14 residues. The CDR3, as DNA: TGCAGCGTTGAAGGTTATAGAGCGAACAATGAGCAGTTCTTC. Translation gives CSVEGYRANNEQFF.

The chain combines TRBV30 with TRBJ2-1, with D tentatively TRBD1 (6 bases). The CDR3 is 14 amino acids. Trimming cost V 6 bases and J 0 bases, with 12 bases left between them. The germline CDR1 and CDR2 sequences are GTSNPN and SVGIG (reference sequence). The CDR3 region has the DNA TGTGCCTGTCACACAGGGAGCTCCTACAATGAGCAGTTCTTC. Amino acid sequence: CACHTGSSYNEQFF.

This clone was counted once. DNA of the CDR3: TGTGCCATCAGTCTATTCGGACTATCGGACACCGGGGAGCTGTTTTTT. It codes for CAISLFGLSDTGELFF. J is TRBJ2-2 and V is TRBV10-3; maybe TRBD2 (6 bases). The CDR3 is 16 residues long. Between the trimmed V and J ends, which lost 5 bases and 3 bases, there was a span of 16 bases. The germline V gene encodes CDR1 ENHRY and CDR2 SYGVKD.

Details on this clone: Other DNA sequences within the sample encode an identical CDR3. This chain connects TRBV5-1 to TRBJ1-5, with 8 bases matching TRBD1. This CDR3 spans 15 amino acids. V lost 0 bases and J lost 4; bases outside the gene matches: 3. The germline CDR1 and CDR2 sequences are SGHRS and YFSETQ. CDR3: CASSLGDRLNQPQHF. CDR3 sequence (DNA): TGCGCCAGCAGCTTGGGGGACAGGTTAAATCAGCCCCAGCATTTT.

This chain joins TRBV5-4 and TRBJ1-2; 9 nucleotides line up with TRBD1. Trimming at V came to 3 bases and at J to 4 bases, leaving 7 bases not matched to a gene. This CDR3 contains 15 residues. CDR1 is SGHNT, CDR2 YYREEE, per germline (reference sequence). CDR3 DNA sequence: TGTGCCAGCAGCTCGGGGGGACAGGGACTCTATGGCTACACCTTC. Translation gives CASSSGGQGLYGYTF.

This chain connects TRBV4-2 to TRBJ1-1, with D possibly matching TRBD1 (5 bases). The CDR3 is made up of 15 amino acids. V was pared by 4 bases and J by 7 bases, with 19 bases between. The V gene's germline CDR1 is LGHNA and CDR2 YNFKEQ. This CDR3 is CASSREGNNGGEAFF. The CDR3 DNA reads as TGTGCCAGCAGCCGGGAGGGTAACAACGGGGGTGAAGCTTTCTTT.

The chain recombines TRBV6-6 with TRBJ1-2; 7 bases fit TRBD1. The V gene's germline CDR1 is MNHNY and CDR2 SVGAGI (reference sequence). The CDR3 contains 14 residues. V shed 8 bases and J 1 base; nucleotides not matched to a gene: 7. The CDR3 region has the DNA TGTGCCAGCGACAGACAGGGCCTTAACTATGGCTACACCTTC. It codes for CASDRQGLNYGYTF.